This T cell receptor (beta chain) was identified during a study of T cells in Graves' hyperthyroidism and ophthalmopathy. This clonotype was seen at least ten times. From RNA transcripts, TCR beta CDR3 regions were amplified. Initially, a first-round RT-PCR of the TCR CDR3 employed the HTBI primer set. TCRdb reanalysed the multiplex PCR reads using MiXCR and keeps one entry per CDR3 protein. The top ten clones hold around 17% of a sample with around 480,000 distinct CDR3 sequences, approximately 14% of them seen once. The receptor was isolated from a woman aged 18-29 years with Graves' hyperthyroidism. The sequenced sample consisted of blood.

This chain's CDR3 is CAWSVGSLAGRAQFF. In DNA, the CDR3 is TGTGCCTGGAGTGTAGGGTCCCTAGCGGGACGCGCGCAGTTCTTC. V usage is TRBV30 and J usage is TRBJ2-1; the match to TRBD2 covers 9 bases. This CDR3 is 15 amino acids long. Germline loops: CDR1 GTSNPN, CDR2 SVGIG (reference sequence). J was trimmed by 12 bases and V by 0 bases; bases with no gene match: 12.